The rows below give T cell receptor beta chains drawn from one sample of a study of T cell repertoires in cytomegalovirus infection. Their specific antigens are unknown. MiXCR was run by TCRdb on the reads, yielding one entry per CDR3 protein. The table lists about a million distinct CDR3 sequences, roughly 30% of them singletons. The source material was cultured CD8+ T cells from PBMCs, sampled from culture after CMV antigen stimulation. These receptors were collected from a human donor in good health (CMV status not recorded). Some clones in this sample may be carry-over from other donors' samples. The CDR3 runs from the conserved cysteine through the conserved F or W. D genes are given only for firm matches. Rows give clone size only sometimes, using once, few, many, or a class for an expanded clone.

J gene | V gene | clone size | D gene | CDR3 protein
TRBJ2-5 | TRBV15 | NA | NA | CATSENRAGETQYF
TRBJ2-5 | TRBV12-3/TRBV12-4 | many | NA | CASSSSNGTQYF
TRBJ2-3 | TRBV19 | NA | NA | CASSWTDSVADTQYF
TRBJ2-5 | TRBV7-6 | NA | NA | CASSSRSKKPGETQYF
TRBJ2-3 | TRBV7-9 | many | NA | CASSSSLADTQYF
TRBJ1-1 | TRBV28 | many | NA | CASSIYSGGLMNTEAFF
TRBJ1-5 | TRBV27 | few | NA | CASSSLGALDSGQPQHF
TRBJ2-4 | TRBV24-1 | few | NA | CATSDLRQGNIQYF
TRBJ1-6 | TRBV6-6 | NA | NA | CASSYSRAGRGNSPLHF
TRBJ1-5 | TRBV6-8 | few | NA | CASSRRHVRNQPQHF
TRBJ2-1 | TRBV5-6 | NA | NA | CASAWTYNEQFF
TRBJ2-5 | TRBV11-2 | NA | NA | CASSQFQAGSQETQYF
TRBJ2-5 | TRBV7-9 | many | TRBD2 | CASSSSSGGVQETQYF
TRBJ1-1 | TRBV27 | few | NA | CASSLVGVGDTEAFF
TRBJ2-7 | TRBV6-5 | once | NA | CASSQPGRDEVTYEQYF
TRBJ2-7 | TRBV7-6 | many | TRBD2 | CASSLVASGASYEQYF
TRBJ2-1 | TRBV20-1 | once | NA | CSARDVSLPYNEQFF
TRBJ1-1 | TRBV6-2/TRBV6-3 | once | TRBD1 | CASSSRDRSVEAFF
TRBJ2-7 | TRBV5-6 | NA | NA | CASSLAGQGSYEQYF
TRBJ1-3 | TRBV7-2 | NA | NA | CASSSGGGSGNTIYF
TRBJ1-3 | TRBV10-3 | many | NA | CAISESNLPSLGNTIYF
TRBJ1-4 | TRBV5-1 | NA | NA | CASSPEYGVFEKLFF
TRBJ2-1 | TRBV20-1 | NA | NA | CSVGTLNEQFF
TRBJ1-1 | TRBV6-6 | NA | NA | CANSSRTGAVVNTEAFF
TRBJ2-2 | TRBV7-2 | many | TRBD1 | CASSDYRGTNTGELFF
TRBJ2-1 | TRBV4-2 | few | NA | CASSQDERGSFF
TRBJ1-5 | TRBV27 | NA | NA | CASSLLYGSNQPQHF
TRBJ1-4 | TRBV12-3/TRBV12-4 | NA | TRBD1 | CASSSQGQDNEKLFF
TRBJ1-1 | TRBV7-3 | NA | NA | CVSQGTRVLENTEAFF